This T cell receptor (beta chain) was identified during a study of PD-L1 blockade in urothelial cancer. Across the whole study: Median T cell yield from blood was fewer than 150,000.

The CDR3 is made up of 17 amino acids. Looked up from germline, CDR1 is MGHDK and CDR2 is SYGVNS. V lost 3 bases and J 2 bases, leaving 19 bases between the germline ends. Repertoires were generated with immunoSEQ multiplex PCR, while TCRdb's copy carries only in-frame clones and drops some. This sample has 45,000 to 60,000 clones, with 82% found just once. The time point: pretreatment peripheral blood. The specimen comprised PBMCs, sampled around atezolizumab (anti-PD-L1) treatment. This TCR was sampled from a man between 50 and 59 years old with urothelial cancer. V is TRBV25-1 and J is TRBJ1-2; D gene ambiguous. CDR3 in DNA: TGTGCCAGCAGTGACCGGGGTTCCCCGCGAGGGAACTATGGCTACACCTTC. It translates to CASSDRGSPRGNYGYTF.